A selection of T cell receptor beta chains follows, all from one sample in a study of T cells after posttransplantation cyclophosphamide. Some clones are missing from TCRdb's copy, which holds only in-frame ones; the method was immunoSEQ multiplex PCR. In total the sample includes more than 30,000 clones, none of them seen once. Material: PBMCs. These receptors all come from a girl between 5 and 17 years old in good health, CMV-negative, and a related stem cell transplant donor. CDR3s leave out the opening cysteine and the closing phenylalanine or tryptophan. Clone sizes are given selectively: once, few, many, or a class where the clone is expanded.

clone_size | j_call | cdr3_length | v_call | cdr3_aa
. | TRBJ1-4 | 11 | TRBV29-1 | SVKGQSNEKLF
many | TRBJ1-4 | 13 | TRBV6-5 | ASSYGTGFSEKLF
many | TRBJ1-2 | 13 | TRBV6-1 | ASSVIRDPVYGYT
medium-sized | TRBJ1-1 | 14 | TRBV19 | ASSILGQGGNTEAF
. | TRBJ1-5 | 14 | TRBV7-9 | ASSSHAGTEDQPQH
many | TRBJ2-3 | 15 | TRBV30 | AWSLLGGGGFYDTQY
many | TRBJ2-2 | 11 | TRBV6-4 | ASSDGDTGELF
few | TRBJ2-3 | 12 | TRBV30 | AWSDLGGTDTQY
. | TRBJ2-7 | 12 | TRBV30 | AWNSGPRGASKY
many | TRBJ2-7 | 12 | TRBV19 | ASSTQGASYEQY
many | TRBJ1-5 | 11 | TRBV6-5 | ASSGPNNQPQH
many | TRBJ2-2 | 17 | TRBV4-2 | ASSQEGDGSGRNTGELF
many | TRBJ1-2 | 11 | TRBV28 | ASLDITNYGYT
many | TRBJ1-3 | 13 | TRBV18 | ASSPQGASGNTIY
many | TRBJ2-7 | 11 | TRBV6-6 | ASTGGAYYEQY
many | TRBJ2-2 | 12 | TRBV7-8 | ASSSWTEGGELF
few | TRBJ1-1 | 12 | TRBV9 | ASSTGQGRTEAF
many | TRBJ2-3 | 11 | TRBV29-1 | SVHRTGTDTQY
few | TRBJ1-4 | 12 | TRBV29-1 | SVVPTGDSEKLF
. | TRBJ2-5 | 11 | TRBV5-1 | ASSPGQGETQY
many | TRBJ1-4 | 14 | TRBV28 | ASSPWGRVANEKLF
few | TRBJ1-5 | 11 | TRBV28 | ASSLYRDQPQH
. | TRBJ1-2 | 13 | TRBV12-5 | ASDWNSGGAIGYT
many | TRBJ2-7 | 11 | TRBV29-1 | SVSLAIGYEQY
. | TRBJ2-1 | 12 | TRBV27 | ASSWREAYNEQF
few | TRBJ2-3 | 13 | TRBV5-1 | ASSLDGLGQDTQY
. | TRBJ1-4 | 12 | TRBV6-6 | ASGPTSVNEKLF
. | TRBJ1-3 | 12 | TRBV28 | ASRDGGDGNTIY
many | TRBJ2-3 | 15 | TRBV28 | ASSPNRLAGGGDTQY
many | TRBJ1-2 | 11 | TRBV10-3 | AISESTGNGYT
many | TRBJ2-1 | 14 | TRBV5-1 | ASSGGQGRSYNEQF
many | TRBJ2-1 | 16 | TRBV10-2 | ASSESYGNRGLDNEQF
few | . | 12 | TRBV28 | ASRGRGGSYEQY
many | TRBJ2-7 | 11 | TRBV19 | ASSIAGNYEQY
many | TRBJ2-7 | 14 | TRBV18 | ASSPKRNRAGVEQY
. | TRBJ1-6 | 14 | TRBV7-3 | ASSRPTGDYNSPLH
. | TRBJ1-1 | 13 | TRBV27 | ASSRSRGPSTEAF
many | TRBJ2-3 | 13 | TRBV6-4 | ASSDSGGEVDTQY
many | TRBJ1-4 | 14 | TRBV6-1 | ASSERPGTGGEKLF
. | TRBJ2-2 | 14 | TRBV18 | ASHHIPPTNTGELF
few | TRBJ2-2 | 14 | TRBV7-3 | ASSLFTGSRTGELF
many | TRBJ2-3 | 11 | TRBV18 | ASHGQGGDTQY
few | TRBJ2-3 | 13 | TRBV5-6 | ASSHRQISTDTQY
few | . | 11 | TRBV28 | ASRQGGLYEQY
many | TRBJ1-1 | 12 | TRBV30 | AWSIEQGFAEAF
many | TRBJ1-4 | 9 | TRBV30 | AWSGGEKLF
many | TRBJ1-3 | 12 | TRBV5-4 | ASSRPGGQDTIY
many | TRBJ2-2 | 11 | TRBV27 | ASSTGGTGELF
few | TRBJ2-3 | 13 | TRBV6-6 | ASSYGTSGGDTQY
few | TRBJ2-1 | 11 | TRBV9 | ASSFVEGREQF
few | TRBJ1-2 | 15 | TRBV28 | ASSFPGGTGSSFGYT
few | TRBJ1-2 | 12 | TRBV28 | ASSLRWGQYGYT
. | TRBJ1-4 | 13 | TRBV6-5 | ASSYSAETNEKLF